This T cell receptor (beta chain) came from a study of cytotoxic CD8 clonotypes in ibrutinib-treated CLL. The wider study: Of a cohort that held around 10 relapsed/refractory and some 15 treatment-naive patients, fewer than 18 were IGHV unmutated. The sample average was 255,043 productive templates and more than 90,000 productive rearrangements.

Some clones are missing from TCRdb's copy, which holds only in-frame ones; the method was immunoSEQ multiplex PCR. The data hold 70,000 to 85,000 clones, with around 81% observed a single time. This clone was recorded only once. Trimming removed 5 bases from V and 4 bases from J; junction bases left unmatched: 5. Germline CDR1 and CDR2: MNHNS and SASEGT. This CDR3 is 14 amino acids long. This chain uses TRBV6-1 with TRBJ2-3, with TRBD2 matching over 8 bases. The source was PBMCs, collected at disease progression, from a patient treated with ibrutinib. This clonotype originated in a human donor with chronic lymphocytic leukemia. The CDR3 spells CASSRLARADTQYF. The CDR3 region has the DNA TGTGCCAGCAGTAGACTAGCGCGGGCAGATACGCAGTATTTT.